What follows are 7 T cell receptor beta chains derived from one specimen sequenced in a study of T cell repertoires in cytomegalovirus infection. MiXCR, run by TCRdb on the reads, gives a single entry per CDR3 protein. The data show around 39,000 distinct CDR3 sequences, with about 48% seen just once and about nine tenths held by the top ten. These receptors have no identified antigens. This sample comprised CD8+ T cells from cultured PBMCs, obtained from culture after CMV antigen stimulation. These receptors originate from a human donor in good health (CMV status not recorded). Some clones in this sample may be carry-over from other donors' samples.

In DNA form, the CDR3 reads TGTGCCAGCAGGAAAAAGACGGTGAACACTGAAGCTTTCTTT. It yields the protein CASRKKTVNTEAFF. The rearrangement uses TRBV12-3 or TRBV12-4 and TRBJ1-1; D not resolved. Trimming removed 6 bases from V and 0 bases from J, with 11 bases in between. This CDR3 spans 14 amino acids.

The chain has TRBV6-6 and TRBJ2-1, with D possibly matching TRBD1 (5 bases). The CDR3 sequence is 12 residues long. V was pared by 10 bases and J by 9 bases, with 16 bases between. CDR1 and CDR2 from the germline V gene are MNHNY and SVGAGI (reference sequence). The CDR3 coding sequence is TGTGCCATCCGTTCAGGGTACGGTGAGCAGTTCTTC. It translates to CAIRSGYGEQFF.

The chain couples TRBV20-1 to TRBJ1-2; D not resolved. V was clipped by 4 bases and J by 0 bases, with 12 bases between them. The germline gives CDR1 DFQATT, CDR2 SNEGSKA (reference sequence). The CDR3 contains 14 residues. The CDR3 sequence is CSATTDPSNYGYTF. The DNA for the CDR3 is TGCAGTGCTACCACAGACCCTTCTAACTATGGCTACACCTTC.

V is TRBV29-1 and J is TRBJ2-1; the match to TRBD2 covers 16 bases. V lost 7 bases and J lost 0; bases outside the gene matches: 6. This CDR3 spans 17 amino acids. CDR1 and CDR2 (germline): SQVTM, ANQGSEA. The CDR3 DNA is TGCAGCGCCGCGGGACTAGCGGGAGGGAGCTCCTACAATGAGCAGTTCTTC. It is translated as CSAAGLAGGSSYNEQFF.

This clonotype was seen just once. The V gene is TRBV24-1, the J gene TRBJ2-1; D is possibly TRBD2 (6 bases). Germline V CDR1 and CDR2: KGHDR, SFDVKD. V was shortened by 3 bases and J by 5 bases, with 13 bases between the two germline ends. This CDR3 region has 15 residues. The CDR3: CATSDPPSGDNEQFF. The CDR3 nucleotides read TGTGCCACCAGTGATCCGCCCTCGGGAGACAATGAGCAGTTCTTC.

This sequence joins TRBV7-6 and TRBJ2-2; 9 bases line up with TRBD2. The V gene's germline CDR1 is SGHVS and CDR2 FNYEAQ. V lost 1 base and J lost 3; bases outside the gene matches: 9. CDR3 length: 18 residues. In DNA form, the CDR3 reads TGTGCCAGCAGCTTAGAATCAGCGGGAGGCTTGTACACCGGGGAGCTGTTTTTT. As protein: CASSLESAGGLYTGELFF.

The CDR3, as DNA: TGTGCCAGCAGCTCAATCCGGGACAGGCCCGTCGTACACGAGCAGTACTTC. Encoded protein: CASSSIRDRPVVHEQYF. The chain couples TRBV7-6 to TRBJ2-7, with 8 bases lining up with TRBD1. V shed 4 bases and J 5 bases; nucleotides not matched to a gene: 16. The CDR3 is 17 amino acids. Germline values: CDR1 SGHVS, CDR2 FNYEAQ. The entire variable domain, with the rest obtained from reference TRBV7-6 and TRBJ2-7, is as follows: GAGVSQSPRYKVTKRGQDVALRCDPISGHVSLYWYRQALGQGPEFLTYFNYEAQQDKSGLPNDRFSAERPEGSISTLTIQRTEQRDSAMYRCASSSIRDRPVVHEQYFGPGTRLTVT.